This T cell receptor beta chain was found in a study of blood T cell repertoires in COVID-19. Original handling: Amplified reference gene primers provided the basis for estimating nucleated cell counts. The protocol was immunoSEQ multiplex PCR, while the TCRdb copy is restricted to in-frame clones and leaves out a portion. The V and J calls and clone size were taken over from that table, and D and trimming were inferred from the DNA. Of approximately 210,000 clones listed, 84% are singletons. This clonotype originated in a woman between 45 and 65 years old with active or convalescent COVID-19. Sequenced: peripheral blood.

CDR3 sequence: CASSQDVGQYLGTF. The CDR3 DNA is TGTGCCAGCAGCCAAGATGTTGGACAGTATCTTGGCACCTTC. The chain uses TRBV3-1 (or the pseudogene TRBV3-2) and TRBJ1-2; tentative D call: TRBD1 (6 bases). The germline gives CDR1 LGHDT, CDR2 YNNKEL (reference sequence). V lost 0 bases, J lost 13 bases, and 18 bases lay in between. The CDR3 is 14 residues long.